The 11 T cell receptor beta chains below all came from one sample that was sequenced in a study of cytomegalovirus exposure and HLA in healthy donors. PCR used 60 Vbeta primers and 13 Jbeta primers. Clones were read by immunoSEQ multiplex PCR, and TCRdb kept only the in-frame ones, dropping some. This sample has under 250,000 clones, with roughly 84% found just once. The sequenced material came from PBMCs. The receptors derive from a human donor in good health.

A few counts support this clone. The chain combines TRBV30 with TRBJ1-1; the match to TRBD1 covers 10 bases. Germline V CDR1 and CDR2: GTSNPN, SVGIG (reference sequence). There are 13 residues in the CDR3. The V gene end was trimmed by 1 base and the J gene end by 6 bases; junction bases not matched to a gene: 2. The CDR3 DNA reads TGTGCCTGGAGTGAAGGGACAGGGGCTGAAGCTTTCTTT. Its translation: CAWSEGTGAEAFF.

CDR3 sequence reads: CASSEVGISNQPQHF. DNA for the CDR3: TGTGCCAGCAGTGAGGTCGGGATTAGCAATCAGCCCCAGCATTTT. The genes are TRBV2 and TRBJ1-5; D is uncertain. This CDR3 is 15 amino acids long. CDR1 and CDR2 from the germline V gene are SNHLY and FYNNEI. Between the trimmed V and J ends, which lost 3 bases and 0 bases, there was a span of 9 bases.

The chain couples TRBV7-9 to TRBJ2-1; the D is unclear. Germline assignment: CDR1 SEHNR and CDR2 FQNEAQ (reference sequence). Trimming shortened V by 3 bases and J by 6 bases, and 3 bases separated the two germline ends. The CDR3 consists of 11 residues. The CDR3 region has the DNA TGTGCCAGCAGCTTTATCAATGAGCAGTTCTTC. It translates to CASSFINEQFF.

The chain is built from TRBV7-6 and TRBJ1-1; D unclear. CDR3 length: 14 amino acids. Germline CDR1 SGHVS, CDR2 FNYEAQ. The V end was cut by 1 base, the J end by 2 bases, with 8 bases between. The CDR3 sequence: CASSLGQTNTEAFF. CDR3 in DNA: TGTGCCAGCAGCTTAGGGCAGACTAACACTGAAGCTTTCTTT. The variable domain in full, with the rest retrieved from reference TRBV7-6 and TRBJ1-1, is GAGVSQSPRYKVTKRGQDVALRCDPISGHVSLYWYRQALGQGPEFLTYFNYEAQQDKSGLPNDRFSAERPEGSISTLTIQRTEQRDSAMYRCASSLGQTNTEAFFGQGTRLTVV.

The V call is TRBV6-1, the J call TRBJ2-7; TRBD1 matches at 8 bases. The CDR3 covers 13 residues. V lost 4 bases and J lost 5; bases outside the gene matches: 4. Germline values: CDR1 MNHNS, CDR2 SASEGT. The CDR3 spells CASSVDRGDEQYF. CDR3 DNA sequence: TGTGCCAGCAGTGTAGACAGGGGAGACGAGCAGTACTTC.

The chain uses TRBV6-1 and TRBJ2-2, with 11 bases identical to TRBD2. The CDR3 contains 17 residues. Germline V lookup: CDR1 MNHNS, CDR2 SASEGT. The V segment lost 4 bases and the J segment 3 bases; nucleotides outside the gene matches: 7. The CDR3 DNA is TGTGCCAGCAGTGGATTAGCGGGAGGGCCGCACACCGGGGAGCTGTTTTTT. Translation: CASSGLAGGPHTGELFF.

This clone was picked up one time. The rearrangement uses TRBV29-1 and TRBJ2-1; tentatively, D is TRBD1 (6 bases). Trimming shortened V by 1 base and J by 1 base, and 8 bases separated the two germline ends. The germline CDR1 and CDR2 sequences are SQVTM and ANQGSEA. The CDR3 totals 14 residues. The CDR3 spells CSVEGTASYNEQFF. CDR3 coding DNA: TGCAGCGTTGAAGGGACAGCATCCTACAATGAGCAGTTCTTC.

CDR3 sequence: CASGLARQGMDVQFF. CDR3 nucleotide sequence: TGTGCTAGTGGTTTGGCCCGACAGGGGATGGATGTGCAGTTCTTC. The chain couples TRBV12-5 to TRBJ2-1, with 8 bases matching TRBD1. The J segment lost 12 bases and the V segment lost 1 base, leaving 11 bases of the junction unmatched. Germline lookup yields CDR1 LGHNT and CDR2 FRNRAP. The CDR3 extends over 15 amino acids.

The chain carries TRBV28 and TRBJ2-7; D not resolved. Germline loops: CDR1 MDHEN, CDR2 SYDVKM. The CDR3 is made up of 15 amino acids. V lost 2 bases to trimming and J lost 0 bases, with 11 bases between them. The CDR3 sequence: CASSLNHGDSYEQYF. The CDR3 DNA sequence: TGTGCCAGCAGTTTAAATCACGGTGACTCCTACGAGCAGTACTTC. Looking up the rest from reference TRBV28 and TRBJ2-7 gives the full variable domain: DVKVTQSSRYLVKRTGEKVFLECVQDMDHENMFWYRQDPGLGLRLIYFSYDVKMKEKGDIPEGYSVSREKKERFSLILESASTNQTSMYLCASSLNHGDSYEQYFGPGTRLTVT.

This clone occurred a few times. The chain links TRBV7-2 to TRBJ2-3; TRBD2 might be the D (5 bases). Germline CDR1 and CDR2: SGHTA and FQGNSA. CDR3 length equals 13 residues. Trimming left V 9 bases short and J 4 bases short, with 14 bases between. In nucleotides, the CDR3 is TGTGCCAGTGGAGGTCAGTCCCCAGATACGCAGTATTTT. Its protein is CASGGQSPDTQYF.

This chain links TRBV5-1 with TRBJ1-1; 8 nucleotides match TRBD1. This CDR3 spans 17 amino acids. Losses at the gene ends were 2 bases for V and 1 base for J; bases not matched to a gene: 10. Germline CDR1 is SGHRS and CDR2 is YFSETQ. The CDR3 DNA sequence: TGCGCCAGCAGCTTCCGACAGGGGACCATCCGGAACACTGAAGCTTTCTTT. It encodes CASSFRQGTIRNTEAFF.